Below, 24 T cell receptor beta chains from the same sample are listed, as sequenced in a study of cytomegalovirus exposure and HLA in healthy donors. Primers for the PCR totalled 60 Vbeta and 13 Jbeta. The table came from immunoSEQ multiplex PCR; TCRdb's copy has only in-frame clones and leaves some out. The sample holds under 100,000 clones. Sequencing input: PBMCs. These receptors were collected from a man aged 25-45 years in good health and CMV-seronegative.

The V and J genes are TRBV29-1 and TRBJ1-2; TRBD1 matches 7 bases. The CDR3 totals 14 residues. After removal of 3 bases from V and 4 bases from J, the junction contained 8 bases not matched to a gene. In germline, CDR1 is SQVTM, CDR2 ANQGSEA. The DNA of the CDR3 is TGCAGCGTTGAGACGGTAGGGGGCTCCTATGGCTACACCTTC. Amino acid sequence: CSVETVGGSYGYTF.

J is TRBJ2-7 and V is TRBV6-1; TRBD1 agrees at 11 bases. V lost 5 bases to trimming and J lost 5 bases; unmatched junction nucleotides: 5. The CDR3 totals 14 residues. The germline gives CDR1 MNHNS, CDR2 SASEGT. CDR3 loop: CASSTGTGGDEQYF. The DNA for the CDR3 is TGTGCCAGCAGTACCGGGACAGGGGGGGACGAGCAGTACTTC.

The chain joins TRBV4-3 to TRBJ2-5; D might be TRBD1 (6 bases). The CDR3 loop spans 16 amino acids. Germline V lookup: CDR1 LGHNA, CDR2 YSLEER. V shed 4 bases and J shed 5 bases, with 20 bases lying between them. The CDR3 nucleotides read TGCGCCAGCAGCCTGGGACAAAGTATCGTCGGCGAGACCCAGTACTTC. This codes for CASSLGQSIVGETQYF.

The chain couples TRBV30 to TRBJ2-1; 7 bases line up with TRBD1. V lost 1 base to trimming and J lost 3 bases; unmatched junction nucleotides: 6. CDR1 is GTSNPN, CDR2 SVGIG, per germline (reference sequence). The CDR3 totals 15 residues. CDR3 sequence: CAWSGGTALYNEQFF. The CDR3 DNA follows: TGTGCCTGGAGTGGGGGGACAGCACTCTACAATGAGCAGTTCTTC.

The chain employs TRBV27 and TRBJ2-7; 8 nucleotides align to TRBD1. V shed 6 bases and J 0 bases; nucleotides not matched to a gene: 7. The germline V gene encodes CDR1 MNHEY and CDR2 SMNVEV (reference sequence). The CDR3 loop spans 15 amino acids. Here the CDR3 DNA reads TGTGCCAGCAGCCCCGGGACAGGTCACTCCTACGAGCAGTACTTC. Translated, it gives CASSPGTGHSYEQYF.

CDR3 loop: CASSPPSSRTQYF. The CDR3 coding sequence is TGTGCCAGCAGCCCCCCCTCGTCCCGGACCCAGTACTTC. The chain links TRBV7-9 to TRBJ2-5; D unclear. The CDR3 has 13 amino acids. The ends were cut back, 5 bases at V and 7 bases at J, with 14 bases in the middle. Germline-derived CDR1 and CDR2 are SEHNR and FQNEAQ (reference sequence).

The CDR3: CASSLSDRGVYEQYF. CDR3 DNA: TGTGCCAGCAGTTTATCCGACAGGGGGGTTTACGAGCAGTACTTC. The chain recombines TRBV27 with TRBJ2-7; 9 bases line up with TRBD1. J lost 4 bases, V lost 0 bases, and 4 bases had no gene match. This CDR3 region has 15 residues. The germline V gene has CDR1 MNHEY and CDR2 SMNVEV (reference sequence).

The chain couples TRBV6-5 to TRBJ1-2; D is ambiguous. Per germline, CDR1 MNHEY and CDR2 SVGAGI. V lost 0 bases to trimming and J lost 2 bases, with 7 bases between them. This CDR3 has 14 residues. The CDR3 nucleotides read TGTGCCAGCAGTTACTCGAGACAAAACTATGGCTACACCTTC. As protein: CASSYSRQNYGYTF.

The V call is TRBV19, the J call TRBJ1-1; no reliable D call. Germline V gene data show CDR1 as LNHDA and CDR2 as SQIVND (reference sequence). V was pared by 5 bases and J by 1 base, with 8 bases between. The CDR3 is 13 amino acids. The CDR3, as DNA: TGTGCCAGTAGTTCCACTCAGAACACTGAAGCTTTCTTT. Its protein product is CASSSTQNTEAFF. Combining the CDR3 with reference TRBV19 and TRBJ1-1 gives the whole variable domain DGGITQSPKYLFRKEGQNVTLSCEQNLNHDAMYWYRQDPGQGLRLIYYSQIVNDFQKGDIAEGYSVSREKKESFPLTVTSAQKNPTAFYLCASSSTQNTEAFFGQGTRLTVV.

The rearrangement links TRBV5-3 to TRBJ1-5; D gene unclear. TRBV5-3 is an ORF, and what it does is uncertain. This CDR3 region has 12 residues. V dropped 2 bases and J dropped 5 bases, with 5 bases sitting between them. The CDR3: CARSFGDQPQHF. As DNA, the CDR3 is TGTGCCAGAAGCTTCGGGGATCAGCCCCAGCATTTT.

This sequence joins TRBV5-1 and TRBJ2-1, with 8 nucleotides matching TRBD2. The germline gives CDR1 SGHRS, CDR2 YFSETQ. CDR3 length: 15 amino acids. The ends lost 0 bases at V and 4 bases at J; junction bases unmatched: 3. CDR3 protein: CASSLVSSGYNEQFF. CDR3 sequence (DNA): TGCGCCAGCAGCTTGGTATCTAGCGGGTACAATGAGCAGTTCTTC.

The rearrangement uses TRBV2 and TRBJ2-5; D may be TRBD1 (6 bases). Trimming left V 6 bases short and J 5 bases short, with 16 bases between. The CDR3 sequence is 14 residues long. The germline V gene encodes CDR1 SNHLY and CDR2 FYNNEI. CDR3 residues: CASRREQGGETQYF. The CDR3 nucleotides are TGTGCCAGCAGGAGAGAACAGGGTGGCGAGACCCAGTACTTC.

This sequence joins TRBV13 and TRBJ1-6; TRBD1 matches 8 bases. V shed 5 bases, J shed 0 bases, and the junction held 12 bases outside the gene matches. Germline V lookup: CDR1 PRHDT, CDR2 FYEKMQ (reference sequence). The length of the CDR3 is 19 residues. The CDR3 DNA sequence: TGTGCCAGCAGCAACAGGAGGGACAGGAGGAGCTCCTATAATTCACCCCTCCACTTT. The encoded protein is CASSNRRDRRSSYNSPLHF.

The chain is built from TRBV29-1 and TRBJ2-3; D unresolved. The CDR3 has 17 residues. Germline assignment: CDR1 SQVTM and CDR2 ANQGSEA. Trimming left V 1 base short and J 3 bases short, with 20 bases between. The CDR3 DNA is TGCAGCGTTGAAGGCTTACGAGAACCCCCGAGGACAGATACGCAGTATTTT. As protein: CSVEGLREPPRTDTQYF.

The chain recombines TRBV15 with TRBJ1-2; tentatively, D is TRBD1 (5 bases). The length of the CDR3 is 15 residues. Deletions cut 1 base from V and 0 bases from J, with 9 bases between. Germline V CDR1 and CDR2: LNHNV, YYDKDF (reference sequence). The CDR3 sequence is CATSRGQRANYGYTF. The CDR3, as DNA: TGTGCCACCAGCAGAGGACAGAGAGCTAACTATGGCTACACCTTC.

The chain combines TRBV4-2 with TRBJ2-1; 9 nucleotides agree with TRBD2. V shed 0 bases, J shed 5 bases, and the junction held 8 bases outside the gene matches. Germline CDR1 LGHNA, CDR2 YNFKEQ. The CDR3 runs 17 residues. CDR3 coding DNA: TGTGCCAGCAGCCAAGACGGGGCTAGCGGGGAACACAATGAGCAGTTCTTC. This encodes CASSQDGASGEHNEQFF.

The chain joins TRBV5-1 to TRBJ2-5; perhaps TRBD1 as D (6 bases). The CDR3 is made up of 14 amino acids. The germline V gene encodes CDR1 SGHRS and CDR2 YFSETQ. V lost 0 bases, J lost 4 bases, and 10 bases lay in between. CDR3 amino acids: CASSLAPGAETQYF. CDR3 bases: TGCGCCAGCAGCTTGGCTCCAGGGGCAGAGACCCAGTACTTC.

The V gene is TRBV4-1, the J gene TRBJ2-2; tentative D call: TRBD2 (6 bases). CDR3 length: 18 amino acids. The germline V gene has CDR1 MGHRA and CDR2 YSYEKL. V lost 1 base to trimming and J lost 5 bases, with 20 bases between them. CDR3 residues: CASSQGPPILGGTGELFF. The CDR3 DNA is TGCGCCAGCAGCCAAGGACCACCCATTTTAGGAGGGACCGGGGAGCTGTTTTTT.

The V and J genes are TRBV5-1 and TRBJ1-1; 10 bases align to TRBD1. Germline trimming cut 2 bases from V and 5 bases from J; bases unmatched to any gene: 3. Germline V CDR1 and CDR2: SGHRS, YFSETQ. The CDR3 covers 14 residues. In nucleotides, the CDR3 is TGCGCCAGCAGCTTCGGACAGGGGGTAACTGAAGCTTTCTTT. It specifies CASSFGQGVTEAFF.

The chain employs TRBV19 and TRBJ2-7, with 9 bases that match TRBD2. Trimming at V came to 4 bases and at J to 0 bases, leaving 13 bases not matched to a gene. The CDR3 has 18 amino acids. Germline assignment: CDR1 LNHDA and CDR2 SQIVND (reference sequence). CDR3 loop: CASSTKSSGGPSSYEQYF. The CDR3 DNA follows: TGTGCCAGTAGTACCAAAAGTAGCGGGGGCCCAAGCTCCTACGAGCAGTACTTC.

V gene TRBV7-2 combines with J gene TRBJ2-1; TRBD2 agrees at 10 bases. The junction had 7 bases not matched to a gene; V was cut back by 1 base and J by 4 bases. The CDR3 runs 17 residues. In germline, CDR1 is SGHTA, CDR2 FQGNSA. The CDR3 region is CASSLVGLAYSYNEQFF. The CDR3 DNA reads TGTGCCAGCAGCTTAGTGGGACTAGCGTACTCTTACAATGAGCAGTTCTTC.

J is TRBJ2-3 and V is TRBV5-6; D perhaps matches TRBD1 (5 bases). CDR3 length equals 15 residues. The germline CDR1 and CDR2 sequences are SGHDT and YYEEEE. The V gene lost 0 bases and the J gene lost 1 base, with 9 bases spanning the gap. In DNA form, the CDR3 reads TGTGCCAGCAGCTTGGTAGGGGTGGGCACAGATACGCAGTATTTT. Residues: CASSLVGVGTDTQYF.

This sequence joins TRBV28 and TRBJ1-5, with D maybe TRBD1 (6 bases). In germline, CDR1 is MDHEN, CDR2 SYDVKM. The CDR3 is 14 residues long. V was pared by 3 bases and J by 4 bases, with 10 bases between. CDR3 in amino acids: CASSLGAGNQPQHF. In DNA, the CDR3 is TGTGCCAGCAGTTTGGGGGCAGGGAATCAGCCCCAGCATTTT.

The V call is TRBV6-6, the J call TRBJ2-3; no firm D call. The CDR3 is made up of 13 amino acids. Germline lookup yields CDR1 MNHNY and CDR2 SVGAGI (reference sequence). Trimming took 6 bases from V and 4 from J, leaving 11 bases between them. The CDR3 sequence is CASSPQVADTQYF. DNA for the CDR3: TGTGCCAGCAGCCCTCAGGTAGCAGATACGCAGTATTTT.